The sequence of this T cell receptor (beta chain) was determined in a study of regulatory T cells in long-lasting Graves disease listed by TCRdb under 2021. With respect to the entire study: Antithyroid drugs had been taken for less than 3 months by newly diagnosed Graves' disease patients. Patients with persistent Graves' disease were compared with patients with newly diagnosed Graves' disease using TCR sequencing and RNA sequencing of peripheral blood. The study was registered as a clinical trial and conducted in China. A total of roughly 33 samples were covered by TCR sequencing, comprising some 13 persistent and roughly 20 newly diagnosed Graves' disease patients. Here is what the overall study found, with its caveats: The authors noted that the small sample size was a limitation that may lower accuracy. Persistent patients shared more public clonotypes among themselves (2,741) than newly diagnosed patients did (more than 950). Lower TCR Shannon entropy and fewer highly expanded clones were observed in persistent Graves' disease patients than in newly diagnosed patients, which suggested clonal expansion. Only the TCR beta chain was sequenced and analyzed. Only peripheral blood was studied, because thyroid tissue, the primary lesion, was inaccessible. TRBV28, TRBJ1-2 and TRBJ2-5 were preferentially used in persistent disease, while TRBV20-1 and TRBJ2-1 were favored in newly diagnosed disease.

From the cysteine up to the phenylalanine, the CDR3 has a length of 15 residues. This entry keeps only the CDR3 DNA: 45 bases, framed from base 1. Trimming accounts for 5 bases at V and 6 bases at J, while the number of junction bases matched to no gene is 10. The germline V gene sets CDR1 to SGHVS and CDR2 to FQNEAQ. In the paper's terms, the time point label means: newly diagnosed GD, antithyroid drugs for less than 3 months. For both TCR sequencing and RNA sequencing, RNA was extracted from PBMCs in TRIzol. The diagnosis of Graves' disease followed American Thyroid Association guidelines. The patients came from an endocrinology department in Xi'an, China. From each patient, around 8.3 milliliters of peripheral blood was collected into an EDTA anticoagulant tube. Ficoll Paque Plus density gradient separation was used to isolate PBMCs, and no further T cell sorting was performed. An Agilent 2100 Bioanalyzer and agarose gel were used to check RNA quality, and a NanoDrop 2000 was used to measure RNA concentration.

Libraries were built with multiplex PCR. The reads were generated on an Illumina HiSeq 4000. TCR beta libraries were built with iRepertoire HTBI primers and Arm-PCR amplification of CDR3 regions. Gel purification was performed on PCR products prior to sequencing. The published analysis was carried out like this. Across samples, approximately 68 TRBV and over 11 TRBJ segments were identified and used for gene usage analysis of CDR3 amino acid clonotypes. COPE and FqMerger were used to merge filtered high-quality paired reads into contigs. Contigs were aligned with BLAST to IMGT TRBV, TRBD and TRBJ reference genes, and CDR3 was defined per IMGT. Any clonotype with a frequency above 0.1% was counted as a highly expanded clone. Shannon entropy was used to measure repertoire diversity, and the Gini coefficient was used to measure V-J evenness. Clonotypes shared by more than one individual were considered public. TCRdb cleaned the public reads at Q25 with fastp, built clones with MiXCR and kept in-frame beta chains. All rows with the same CDR3 protein become a single entry with the most common DNA and genes. None of the V and J calls come from the authors' own analysis; TCRdb made them. The sample has about 460,000 distinct CDR3 sequences on record, 13% to 15% of them singletons. Of the sample, approximately 17% is held by the ten largest clones.

This clonotype has at least ten counts. Its antigen target is currently unknown. Qualities for individual bases were not recorded, and no much larger clone is one base off. The same data also went into a second study, on T cells in Graves' hyperthyroidism and ophthalmopathy. The second publication reports: Stable Graves' hyperthyroidism was defined as no progression to ophthalmopathy during 18 months of follow-up. Hyperthyroidism patients were aged 18 to 65 years and newly diagnosed, with disease duration of less than 2 months. Any patient with an uncontrolled infection, another autoimmune disease, pregnancy or lactation was excluded. Diagnoses relied on clinical symptoms, serum thyroxine and TRAb, thyroid ultrasound and orbital computed tomography. The TCR CDR3 was subjected to a first round of RT-PCR using the HTBI primer set and the Qiagen OneStep RT-PCR kit. Blood samples also contained most of the expanded thyroid clonotypes (frequency above 0.001), which suggests that blood repertoires may reflect thyroid immune responses. Ophthalmopathy was separated from stable hyperthyroidism by a 13 V-J signature model, with over 85% sensitivity and just over 81% specificity obtained in cross-validation and 80%/75% obtained in testing. In validation, the model predicted progression to ophthalmopathy with over 65% sensitivity and 72% to 85% specificity, a median of 6.5 months before onset. To identify TCR V-J signatures that set the groups apart, the researchers used a discovery cohort of 95 to 100 patients, made up of fewer than 50 with Graves' ophthalmopathy and some 55 with stable Graves' hyperthyroidism. Whether ophthalmopathy could be predicted prospectively was tested in an independent validation cohort made up of 18 hyperthyroidism patients plus 17 patients who later progressed to ophthalmopathy. For training and testing, the 100 or so patients in the discovery cohort were randomly divided in a 7:3 ratio. The study also compared thyroid tissue and blood T-cell repertoires from five or six Graves' hyperthyroidism patients. After blood sampling, hyperthyroidism patients were treated with methimazole at a starting dose of 30 mg daily, and ophthalmopathy patients were treated with high-dose intravenous methylprednisolone. Libraries were constructed in a second round of multiplex PCR, after which size selection and purification were performed. The libraries were sequenced on an Illumina HiSeq2000 using paired-end 100 bp reads. SOAPnuke was used to process the raw data, removing reads that contained adapters or uncalled bases, had a mean Phred below 15, or lacked an exact match to the constant primer or identifier. COPE v1.2.5 was used to merge high-quality paired reads, and clonotypes were defined as unique nucleotide sequences. Clonotypes were aligned to IMGT TRBV, TRBD and TRBJ reference segments using MiTCR v1.1. Only V-J combinations with frequency above 0.0001, covering approximately 99% of repertoires, were analysed. A TCS score was defined as the ratio between F50 (clonal expansion) and ExV (chaos), using BLOSUM62-based TCRdist between CDR3 peptides within each V-J. Welch's t-statistics and random forest reduced fewer than 550 V-J features to some 14, which were used in a naive Bayes classifier (R e1071). No statistical method was used to fix the sample size in advance, and group allocation was not hidden from the investigators. TCR Vbeta CDR3 sequencing of fewer than 150 peripheral blood samples (under 45 ophthalmopathy, around 80 hyperthyroidism and around 17 progressor patients) is reported in the paper.

The chain employs TRBV7-8 and TRBJ2-1, with TRBD1 identical over 7 junction bases. This sequence originates from a woman aged 45-59 years with Graves disease. Donor details come from another sample of the same person, matched by shared clones. The sequencing used peripheral blood mononuclear cells (PBMCs), collected at new diagnosis, from a patient treated with antithyroid drugs. The nucleotide sequence is given as TGTGCCAGCAGCCCCCCGGGACGGACAGGCAATGAGCAGTTCTTC. Translated, it gives CASSPPGRTGNEQFF.